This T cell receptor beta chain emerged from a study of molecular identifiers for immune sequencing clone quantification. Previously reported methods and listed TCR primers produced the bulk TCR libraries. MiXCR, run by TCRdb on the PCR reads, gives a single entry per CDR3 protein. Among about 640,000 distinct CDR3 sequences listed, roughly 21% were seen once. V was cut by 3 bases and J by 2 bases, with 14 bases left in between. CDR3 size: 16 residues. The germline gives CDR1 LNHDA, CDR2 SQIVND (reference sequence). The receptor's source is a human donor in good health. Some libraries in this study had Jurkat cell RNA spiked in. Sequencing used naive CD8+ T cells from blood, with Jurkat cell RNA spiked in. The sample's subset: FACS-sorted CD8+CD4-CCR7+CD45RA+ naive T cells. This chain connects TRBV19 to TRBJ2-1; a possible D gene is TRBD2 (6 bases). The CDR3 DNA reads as TGTGCCAGTAGTATGGCGACTAGGGGCACCTACAATGAGCAGTTCTTC. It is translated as CASSMATRGTYNEQFF.